This T cell receptor beta chain was found in a study of control samples from healthy donors and cancer patients. Data came from immunoSEQ multiplex PCR; TCRdb stores just in-frame clones and leaves some out. The sample includes some 120,000 clones, 93% seen only once; the top ten take less than 3.5%. This clone was seen a handful of times. Germline V gene sequence: CDR1 SEHNR, CDR2 FQNEAQ (reference sequence). With 4 bases removed from V and 8 bases from J, the gap between germline ends came to 11 bases. CDR3 length: 13 amino acids. Input material: blood. This TCR derives from a man younger than 40 in good health. V is TRBV7-9 and J is TRBJ1-4; unclear D gene. The CDR3 here is CASSSWGREKLFF. The CDR3 bases are TGTGCCAGCAGCTCCTGGGGTAGGGAAAAACTGTTTTTT. The full variable domain, in which reference TRBV7-9 and TRBJ1-4 provide the parts outside the CDR3, is DTGVSQNPRHKITKRGQNVTFRCDPISEHNRLYWYRQTLGQGPEFLTYFQNEAQLEKSRLLSDRFSAERPKGSFSTLEIQRTEQGDSAMYLCASSSWGREKLFFGSGTQLSVL.